The rows below give T cell receptor beta chains drawn from one sample of a study of blood T cells in healthy people across ages. MiXCR, applied by TCRdb to the 5' RACE reads, yields one record per CDR3 protein. The top ten clones hold around 53% of a sample with hundreds of thousands of distinct CDR3 sequences, approximately 51% of them seen once. Material: blood. The receptors derive from a man aged 55 to 70 in good health. Each CDR3 is given with its conserved first and last residue.

V gene	J gene	CDR3 protein
TRBV7-9	TRBJ2-1	CASSPPLPMPGQQFF
TRBV29-1	NA	CSVEGASGRVSSYNEQYF
TRBV9	TRBJ2-1	CASSVDGPTYNEQFF
TRBV4-2	TRBJ1-1	CASRRLEGISSEAFF
TRBV7-2	TRBJ2-1	CASSHSGDSYNEQFF
TRBV6-2/TRBV6-3	TRBJ2-7	CASSDRDTVYEQYF
TRBV24-1	TRBJ2-1	CATSGPRGSSYNEQFF
TRBV5-1	TRBJ2-1	CASSFGAGGVPNEQFF
TRBV4-2	TRBJ2-1	CASSQSGTGGSEQFF
TRBV27	TRBJ2-3	CASSPPRDLTTDTQYF
TRBV7-3	TRBJ2-1	CASSRGLGYEQFF
TRBV14	TRBJ2-7	CASSQVTGNTHEQYF
TRBV7-2	TRBJ2-4	CASGLRQGREQYF
TRBV18	TRBJ2-4	CASSPPQGGKNIQYF
TRBV14	TRBJ1-2	CASSQGPASVYGYTF
TRBV18	NA	CASSSTSALVEQYF
TRBV20-1	TRBJ2-5	CSAALARSNNEQYF
TRBV20-1	TRBJ2-1	CSARDIASSYNEQFF
TRBV15	TRBJ2-5	CAISPGTSSHQETQYF
TRBV20-1	TRBJ1-4	CSARGDRGKVREKLFF
TRBV4-3	TRBJ1-5	CASSQDLVVNQPQHF
TRBV20-1	TRBJ2-3	CSARALGHTDTQYF
TRBV7-2	TRBJ2-4	CASSLAGQGAGEQYF
TRBV12-3/TRBV12-4	TRBJ1-4	CASSPTVGTGEKLFF
TRBV6-5	TRBJ2-3	CASRTPLGGGTDTQYF
TRBV20-1	TRBJ2-7	CSARLTSGRANEQYF
TRBV7-2	TRBJ2-3	CASSSWTGLGTDTQYF
TRBV7-2	TRBJ2-5	CASSLALGLGETQYF
TRBV29-1	TRBJ2-7	CSARTATYEQYF
TRBV11-2	TRBJ2-7	CASSPGPLEQYF
TRBV10-2	TRBJ2-3	CASSFAGASTDTQYF
TRBV12-3/TRBV12-4	TRBJ1-4	CASSIRRTGEKLFF
TRBV28	TRBJ1-6	CASRLDRRSSSPLHF
TRBV7-2	TRBJ2-1	CASSLAWVNEQFF
TRBV14	TRBJ2-3	CASSQYSTDTQYF
TRBV20-1	TRBJ2-3	CSASARGSTDTQYF
TRBV28	TRBJ2-5	CASSLSTGGGETQYF
TRBV20-1	TRBJ2-5	CSASNIQLVSVAKETQYF
TRBV4-3	TRBJ2-1	CASSQVRGRGRSNEQFF
TRBV5-5	TRBJ2-7	CASSLALTGTYEQYF
TRBV13	TRBJ2-4	CASSLSVEGEQYF
TRBV15	TRBJ2-3	CATSREDIRDTQYF